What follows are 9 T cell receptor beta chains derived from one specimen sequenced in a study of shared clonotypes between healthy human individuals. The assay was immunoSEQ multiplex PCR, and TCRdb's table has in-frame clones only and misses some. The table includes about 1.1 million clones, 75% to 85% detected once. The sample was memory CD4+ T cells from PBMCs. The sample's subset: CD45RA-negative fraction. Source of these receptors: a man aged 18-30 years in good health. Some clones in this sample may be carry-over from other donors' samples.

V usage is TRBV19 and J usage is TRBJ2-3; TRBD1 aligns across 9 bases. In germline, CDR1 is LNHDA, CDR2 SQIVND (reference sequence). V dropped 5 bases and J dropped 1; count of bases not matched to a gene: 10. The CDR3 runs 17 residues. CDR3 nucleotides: TGTGCCAGTAGTTTCTGGACAGGGGCCTTAGGCACAGATACGCAGTATTTT. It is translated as CASSFWTGALGTDTQYF.

The CDR3, as DNA: TGTGCCAGCTCACCACAAACACAGGGGGCGGATGGCTACACCTTC. It is translated as CASSPQTQGADGYTF. This sequence joins TRBV18 and TRBJ1-2; 9 bases fit TRBD1. The junction had 6 bases not matched to a gene; V was cut back by 1 base and J by 6 bases. CDR3 length: 15 residues. The germline CDR1 and CDR2 sequences are KGHSH and LQKENI.

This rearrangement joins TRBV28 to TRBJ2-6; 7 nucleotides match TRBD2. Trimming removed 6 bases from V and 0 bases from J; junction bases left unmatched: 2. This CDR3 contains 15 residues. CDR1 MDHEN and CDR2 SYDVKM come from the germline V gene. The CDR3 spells CASRRGSSGANVLTF. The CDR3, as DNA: TGTGCCAGCAGGCGGGGGTCCTCTGGGGCCAACGTCCTGACTTTC.

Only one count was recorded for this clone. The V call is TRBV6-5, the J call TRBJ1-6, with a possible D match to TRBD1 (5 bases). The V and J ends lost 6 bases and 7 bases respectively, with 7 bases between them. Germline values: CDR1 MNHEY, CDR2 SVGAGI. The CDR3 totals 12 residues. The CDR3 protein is CASSKGNSPLHF. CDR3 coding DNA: TGTGCCAGCAGCAAGGGGAATTCACCCCTCCACTTT.

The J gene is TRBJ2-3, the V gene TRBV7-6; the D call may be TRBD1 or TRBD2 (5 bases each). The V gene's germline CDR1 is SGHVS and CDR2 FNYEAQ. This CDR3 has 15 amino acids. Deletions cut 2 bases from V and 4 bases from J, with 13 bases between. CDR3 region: CASSLSRGAADTQYF. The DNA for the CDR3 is TGTGCCAGCAGCTTATCCCGAGGGGCCGCAGATACGCAGTATTTT. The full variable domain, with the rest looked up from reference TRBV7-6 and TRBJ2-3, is GAGVSQSPRYKVTKRGQDVALRCDPISGHVSLYWYRQALGQGPEFLTYFNYEAQQDKSGLPNDRFSAERPEGSISTLTIQRTEQRDSAMYRCASSLSRGAADTQYFGPGTRLTVL.

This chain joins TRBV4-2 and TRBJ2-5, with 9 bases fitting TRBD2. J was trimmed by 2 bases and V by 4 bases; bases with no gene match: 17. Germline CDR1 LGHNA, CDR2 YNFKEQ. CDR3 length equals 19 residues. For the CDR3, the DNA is TGTGCCAGCAGCCTCGGGAGACTAGCGGCGGGGGGGGCACAAGAGACCCAGTACTTC. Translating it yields CASSLGRLAAGGAQETQYF.

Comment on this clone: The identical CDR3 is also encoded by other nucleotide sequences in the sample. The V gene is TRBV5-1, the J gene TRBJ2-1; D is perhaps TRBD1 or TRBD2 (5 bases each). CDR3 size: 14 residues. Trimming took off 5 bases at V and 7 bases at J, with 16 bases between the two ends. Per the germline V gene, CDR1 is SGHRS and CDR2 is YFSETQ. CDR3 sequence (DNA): TGCGCCAGCAGTACCGGGACCCTAGGTAATGAGCAGTTCTTC. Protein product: CASSTGTLGNEQFF.

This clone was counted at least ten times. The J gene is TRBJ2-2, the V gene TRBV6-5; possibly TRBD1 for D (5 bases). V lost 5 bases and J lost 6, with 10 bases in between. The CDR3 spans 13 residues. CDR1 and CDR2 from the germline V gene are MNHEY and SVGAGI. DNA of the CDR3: TGTGCCAGCAGTCCTGACAGAGCCGGGGAGCTGTTTTTT. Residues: CASSPDRAGELFF.

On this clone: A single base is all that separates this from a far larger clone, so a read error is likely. The CDR3 here is CAWTSPTWRSQPQHF. As DNA, the CDR3 is TGTGCCTGGACTTCCCCGACTTGGAGGAGCCAGCCCCAGCATTTT. The genes are TRBV30 and TRBJ1-5; no clear D gene. Deletions cut 4 bases from V and 7 bases from J, with 20 bases between. This CDR3 contains 15 residues. The germline CDR1 and CDR2 sequences are GTSNPN and SVGIG (reference sequence).